There are a few counts of the clone carrying this T cell receptor (beta chain). Its antigen is unknown. Via the markers CD45RO/CCR7/CD25/CD127/CD95/CD27, stem cell-like memory, regulatory, central memory and naive CD4+ cells were sorted. The CDR3 sequence is 15 residues long. After removal of 10 bases from V and 4 bases from J, the junction contained 15 bases not matched to a gene. CDR1 SGHTS and CDR2 YDEGEE come from the germline V gene. The data were taken from a study of beta chain features in type 1 diabetes. Since all of the isolated RNA was reverse transcribed, expressed TCRB transcripts were what got sequenced. Profiling relied on immunoSEQ multiplex PCR, and the TCRdb table lists in-frame clones only, not all of them. Of fewer than 900,000 clones in the sample, 15% to 20% were seen once. Study-wide points: In every one of the four CD4+ subsets, TCRB CDR3s were moderately but significantly shorter in Type 1 diabetes patients. HLA influence on TCRB rearrangement stayed unresolved here.

The chain has TRBV5-8 and TRBJ2-3; 7 bases are shared with TRBD2. This clonotype was sampled from a young woman in good health. Sample: naive CD4+ T cells from blood. The CDR3 loop is CADALGAGAPDTQYF. CDR3 sequence (DNA): TGTGCCGACGCTCTCGGGGCGGGAGCCCCAGATACGCAGTATTTT.